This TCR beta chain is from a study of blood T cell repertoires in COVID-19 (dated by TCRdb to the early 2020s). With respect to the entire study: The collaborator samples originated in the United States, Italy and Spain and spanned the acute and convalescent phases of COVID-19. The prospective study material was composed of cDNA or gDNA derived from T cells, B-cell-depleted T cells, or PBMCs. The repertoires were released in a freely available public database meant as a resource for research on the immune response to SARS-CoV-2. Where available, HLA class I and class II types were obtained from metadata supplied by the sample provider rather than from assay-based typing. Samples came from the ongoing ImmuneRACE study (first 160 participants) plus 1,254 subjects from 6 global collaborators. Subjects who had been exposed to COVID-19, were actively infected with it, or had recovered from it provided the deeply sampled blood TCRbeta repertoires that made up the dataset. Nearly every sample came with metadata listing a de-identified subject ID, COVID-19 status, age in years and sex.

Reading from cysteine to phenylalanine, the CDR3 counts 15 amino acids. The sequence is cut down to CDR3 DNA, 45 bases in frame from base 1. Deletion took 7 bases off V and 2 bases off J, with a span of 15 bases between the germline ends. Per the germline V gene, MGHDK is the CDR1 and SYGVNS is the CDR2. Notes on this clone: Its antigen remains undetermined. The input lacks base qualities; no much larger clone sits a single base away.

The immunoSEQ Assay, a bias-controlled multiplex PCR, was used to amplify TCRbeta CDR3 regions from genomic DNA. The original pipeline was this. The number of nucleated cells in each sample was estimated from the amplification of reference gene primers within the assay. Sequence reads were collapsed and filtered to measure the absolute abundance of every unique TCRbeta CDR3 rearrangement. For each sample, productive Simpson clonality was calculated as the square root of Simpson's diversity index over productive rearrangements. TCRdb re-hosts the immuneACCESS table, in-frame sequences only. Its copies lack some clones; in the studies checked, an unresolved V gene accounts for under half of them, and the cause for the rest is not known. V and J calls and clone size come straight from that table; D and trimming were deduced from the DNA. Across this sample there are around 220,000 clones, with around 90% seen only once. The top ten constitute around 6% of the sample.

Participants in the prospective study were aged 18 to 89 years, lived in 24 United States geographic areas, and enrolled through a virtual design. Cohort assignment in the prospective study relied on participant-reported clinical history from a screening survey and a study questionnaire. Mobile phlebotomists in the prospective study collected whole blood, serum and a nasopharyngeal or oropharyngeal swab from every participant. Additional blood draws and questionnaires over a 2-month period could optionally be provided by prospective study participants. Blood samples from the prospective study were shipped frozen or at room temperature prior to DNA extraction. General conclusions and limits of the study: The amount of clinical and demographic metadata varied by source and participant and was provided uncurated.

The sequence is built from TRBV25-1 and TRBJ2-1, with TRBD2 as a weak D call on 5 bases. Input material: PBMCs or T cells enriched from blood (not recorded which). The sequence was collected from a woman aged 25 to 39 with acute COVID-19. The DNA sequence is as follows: TGTGCCAGCACCCCAAGCGGAAGGCCCTACAATGAGCAGTTCTTC. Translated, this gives CASTPSGRPYNEQFF.